This TCR beta chain was recorded in a study of T cell responses to AZD1222 COVID-19 vaccine. Some clones are missing from TCRdb's copy, which holds only in-frame ones; the method was immunoSEQ multiplex PCR. The repertoire holds 95,000 or so clones, approximately 90% seen once, with about 8.1% in the top ten. The starting material was peripheral blood, obtained 28 days after the second AZD1222 dose. This clonotype originated in an adult who received the AZD1222 COVID-19 vaccine.

CDR3 coding DNA: TGTGCCAGCAGTTTAGTTGGGCAGGGGGCGCGGCTCACTGAAGCTTTCTTT. It encodes CASSLVGQGARLTEAFF. The J gene is TRBJ1-1, the V gene TRBV28, with TRBD1 matching 8 bases. The CDR3 is 17 amino acids. The ends lost 2 bases at V and 4 bases at J; junction bases unmatched: 12. The V gene's germline CDR1 is MDHEN and CDR2 SYDVKM.